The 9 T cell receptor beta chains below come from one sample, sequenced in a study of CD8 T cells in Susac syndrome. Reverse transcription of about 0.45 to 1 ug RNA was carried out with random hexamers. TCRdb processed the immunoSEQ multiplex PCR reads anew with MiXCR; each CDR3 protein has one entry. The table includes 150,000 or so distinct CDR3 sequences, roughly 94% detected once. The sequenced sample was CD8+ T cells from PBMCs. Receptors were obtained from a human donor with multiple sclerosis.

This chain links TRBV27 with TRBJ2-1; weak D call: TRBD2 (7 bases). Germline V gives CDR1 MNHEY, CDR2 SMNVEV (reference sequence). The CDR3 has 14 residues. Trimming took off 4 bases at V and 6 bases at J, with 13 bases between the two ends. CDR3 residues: CASSSGGPRNEQFF. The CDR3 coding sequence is TGTGCCAGCAGTTCCGGGGGGCCGCGCAATGAGCAGTTCTTC.

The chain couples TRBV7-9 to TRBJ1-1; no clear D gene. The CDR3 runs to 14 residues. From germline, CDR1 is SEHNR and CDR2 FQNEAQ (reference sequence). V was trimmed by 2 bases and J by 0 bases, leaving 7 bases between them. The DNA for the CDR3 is TGTGCCAGCAGCTTACCGGGCTTGAACACTGAAGCTTTCTTT. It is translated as CASSLPGLNTEAFF.

The CDR3 region is CASSLGQGAFF. CDR3 nucleotide sequence: TGTGCCAGCAGCCTTGGACAGGGAGCTTTCTTT. The chain carries TRBV7-9 and TRBJ1-1, with 8 positions matching TRBD1. After removal of 5 bases from V and 10 bases from J, the junction contained 3 bases not matched to a gene. Germline assignment: CDR1 SEHNR and CDR2 FQNEAQ (reference sequence). The CDR3 runs to 11 residues.

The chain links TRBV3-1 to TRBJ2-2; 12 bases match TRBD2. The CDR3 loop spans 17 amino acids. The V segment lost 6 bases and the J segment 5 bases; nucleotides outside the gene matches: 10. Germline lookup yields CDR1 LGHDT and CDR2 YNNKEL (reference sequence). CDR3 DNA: TGTGCCAGCAGTCTGACTAGCGGGGGCCCGGCTACCGGGGAGCTGTTTTTT. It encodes CASSLTSGGPATGELFF.

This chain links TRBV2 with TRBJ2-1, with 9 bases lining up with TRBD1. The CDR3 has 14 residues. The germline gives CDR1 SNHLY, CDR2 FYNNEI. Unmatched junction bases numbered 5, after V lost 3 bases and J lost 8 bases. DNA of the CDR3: TGTGCCAGCAGTGAGGGACAGGGTATGGATGAGCAGTTCTTC. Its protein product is CASSEGQGMDEQFF.

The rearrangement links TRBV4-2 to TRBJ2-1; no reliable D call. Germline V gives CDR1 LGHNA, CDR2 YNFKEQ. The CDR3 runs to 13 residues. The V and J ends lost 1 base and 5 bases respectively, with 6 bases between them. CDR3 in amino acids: CASSQGSDNEQFF. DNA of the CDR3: TGTGCCAGCAGCCAAGGGTCGGACAATGAGCAGTTCTTC.

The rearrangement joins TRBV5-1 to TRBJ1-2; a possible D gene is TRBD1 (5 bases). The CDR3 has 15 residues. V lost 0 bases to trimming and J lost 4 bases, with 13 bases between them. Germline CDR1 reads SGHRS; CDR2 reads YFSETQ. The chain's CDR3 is CASSLASGTGYGYTF. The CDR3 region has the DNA TGCGCCAGCAGCTTGGCCTCAGGGACGGGCTATGGCTACACCTTC.

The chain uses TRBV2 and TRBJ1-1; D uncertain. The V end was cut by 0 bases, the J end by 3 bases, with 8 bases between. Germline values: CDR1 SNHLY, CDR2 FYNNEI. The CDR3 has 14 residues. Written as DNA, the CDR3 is TGTGCCAGCAGTGAAGCCAAGGTGGACACTGAAGCTTTCTTT. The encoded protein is CASSEAKVDTEAFF.

CDR3 loop: CSVEDLGGDTEAFF. The CDR3 DNA follows: TGCAGCGTTGAAGATCTTGGGGGTGACACTGAAGCTTTCTTT. The chain links TRBV29-1 to TRBJ1-1; tentative D call: TRBD1 (5 bases). The V gene lost 0 bases and the J gene lost 3 bases, with 11 bases spanning the gap. The germline V gene encodes CDR1 SQVTM and CDR2 ANQGSEA. This CDR3 is 14 amino acids long.